This TCR beta chain is from a study of Graves' ophthalmopathy and Graves' hyperthyroidism. Study results and caveats: Blood contained most expanded thyroid clonotypes exceeding 0.001 frequency.

From germline, CDR1 is SGHRS and CDR2 YFSETQ. CDR3 length: 15 amino acids. V was clipped by 4 bases and J by 3 bases, with 16 bases between them. Every ophthalmopathy donor presented moderate-to-severe activity, CAS ≥3, NOSPECS ≥4 and duration under 3 months. Transcripts of RNA were the source for amplifying TCR beta CDR3 regions. HTBI primers were used in a first-round RT-PCR, which preceded a second-round multiplex PCR. A single record per CDR3 protein comes from TCRdb applying MiXCR to the multiplex PCR reads. The sample includes some 520,000 distinct CDR3 sequences, over 13% of them seen just once. This clonotype was seen at least ten times. Its antigen is still unknown.

The source is a woman aged 30 to 39 with Graves' ophthalmopathy. This rearrangement joins TRBV5-1 to TRBJ1-2, with unresolved D. Sequencing input: blood. CDR3 DNA: TGCGCCAGCAGCATTGAGGCCAGGACCGACTATGGCTACACCTTC. This codes for CASSIEARTDYGYTF.